The following is a T cell receptor (beta chain) sequence with its context. The V gene's germline CDR1 is PRHDT and CDR2 FYEKMQ (reference sequence). Trimming shortened V by 3 bases and J by 4 bases, and 11 bases separated the two germline ends. The CDR3 has 14 residues. Produced via immunoSEQ multiplex PCR; TCRdb's table is partial and in-frame only. This table has 35,000 to 55,000 clones, just under 95% appearing once. The data are from a study of T cell changes during pregnancy in multiple sclerosis. The sample here was CD4+ T cells from peripheral blood mononuclear cells, taken in the third trimester of pregnancy. The TCR sequence derives from a female donor with multiple sclerosis, enrolled in a pregnancy study. The rearrangement joins TRBV13 to TRBJ2-3; the D gene is possibly TRBD2 (6 bases). CDR3: CASSFREPPDTQYF. The DNA of the CDR3 is TGTGCCAGCAGCTTCCGGGAGCCCCCAGATACGCAGTATTTT.